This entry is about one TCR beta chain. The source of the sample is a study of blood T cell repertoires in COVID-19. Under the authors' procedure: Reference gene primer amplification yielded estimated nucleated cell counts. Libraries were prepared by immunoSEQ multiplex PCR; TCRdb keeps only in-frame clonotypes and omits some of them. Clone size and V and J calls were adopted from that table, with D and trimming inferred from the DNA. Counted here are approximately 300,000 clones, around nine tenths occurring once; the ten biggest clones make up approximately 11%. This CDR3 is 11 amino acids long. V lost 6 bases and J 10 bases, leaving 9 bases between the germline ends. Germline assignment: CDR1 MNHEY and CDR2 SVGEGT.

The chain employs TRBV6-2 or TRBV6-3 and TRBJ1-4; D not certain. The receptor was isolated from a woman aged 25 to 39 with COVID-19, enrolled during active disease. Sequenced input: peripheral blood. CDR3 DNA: TGTGCCAGCAGCCGGGGAGGAAAACTGTTTTTT. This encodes CASSRGGKLFF.